Below, 10 T cell receptor beta chains from the same sample are listed, as sequenced in a study of blood T cells in healthy people across ages. Sample-barcoded 5' priming and a J-beta primer mix drove a second PCR of about 6 to 12 cycles. One entry per CDR3 protein results from TCRdb running MiXCR on the 5' RACE reads. Altogether 700,000 or so distinct CDR3 sequences are present, 35% to 50% being singletons, with the ten largest covering roughly 30%. The sample consisted of blood. The receptors shown here come from an elderly man in good health.

This chain links TRBV20-1 with TRBJ2-5, with D uncertain. The J call could be wrong; TRBJ2-7 is a better fit for the DNA end. The CDR3 is 11 amino acids. Looked up from germline, CDR1 is DFQATT and CDR2 is SNEGSKA (reference sequence). This chain's CDR3 is CSARISYEQYF. The DNA of the CDR3 is TGCAGTGCAAGGATTTCCTACGAGCAGTACTTC.

The V gene is TRBV2, the J gene TRBJ2-7; D may be TRBD1 or TRBD2 (5 bases each). The V gene lost 1 base and the J gene lost 2 bases, with 12 bases spanning the gap. In germline, CDR1 is SNHLY, CDR2 FYNNEI. This CDR3 region has 15 residues. Here the CDR3 reads CASSEGAQGPYEQYF. The DNA of the CDR3 is TGTGCCAGCAGTGAAGGGGCGCAGGGACCCTACGAGCAGTACTTC. The whole variable domain, remainder taken from reference TRBV2 and TRBJ2-7, is EPEVTQTPSHQVTQMGQEVILRCVPISNHLYFYWYRQILGQKVEFLVSFYNNEISEKSEIFDDQFSVERPDGSNFTLKIRSTKLEDSAMYFCASSEGAQGPYEQYFGPGTRLTVT.

This clonotype turned up a few times. The chain uses TRBV20-1 and TRBJ2-1; D is possibly TRBD1 or TRBD2 (5 bases each). Trimming shortened V by 3 bases and J by 0 bases, and 12 bases separated the two germline ends. The length of the CDR3 is 15 residues. Germline V gives CDR1 DFQATT, CDR2 SNEGSKA (reference sequence). The CDR3, as DNA: TGCAGTGCTAGCAGGGCGGGTTACTCCTACAATGAGCAGTTCTTC. It yields the protein CSASRAGYSYNEQFF.

The chain is built from TRBV28 and TRBJ1-2, with D possibly TRBD1 on 5 matching bases. Germline CDR1 and CDR2: MDHEN and SYDVKM. The CDR3 extends over 12 amino acids. Trimming pared 6 bases from V and 3 bases from J, leaving 8 bases between. CDR3: CASRRGDYGYTF. The DNA for the CDR3 is TGTGCCAGCAGAAGGGGAGACTATGGCTACACCTTC.

The rearrangement uses TRBV6-5 and TRBJ2-3, with D maybe TRBD1 (6 bases). Looked up from germline, CDR1 is MNHEY and CDR2 is SVGAGI. Trimming stripped 10 bases from V and 4 bases from J, with 9 bases between. CDR3 length: 11 residues. The DNA of the CDR3 is TGTGCCACCAGGGGCGCAGATACGCAGTATTTT. Residues: CATRGADTQYF.

This clonotype was seen a few times. This sequence joins TRBV2 and TRBJ2-1; 8 bases are a match to TRBD2. The CDR3 has 16 residues. V was pared by 7 bases and J by 1 base, with 9 bases of the junction left unmatched. Germline V lookup: CDR1 SNHLY, CDR2 FYNNEI. The CDR3 sequence is CASTQEGLGSYNEQFF. The DNA of the CDR3 is TGTGCCAGCACCCAGGAGGGACTAGGATCCTACAATGAGCAGTTCTTC. Full variable domain (outside the CDR3, taken from reference TRBV2 and TRBJ2-1): EPEVTQTPSHQVTQMGQEVILRCVPISNHLYFYWYRQILGQKVEFLVSFYNNEISEKSEIFDDQFSVERPDGSNFTLKIRSTKLEDSAMYFCASTQEGLGSYNEQFFGPGTRLTVL.

The V gene is TRBV9, the J gene TRBJ2-7; D is unresolved. CDR1 is SGDLS and CDR2 is YYNGEE in the germline V gene. Trimming cost V 0 bases and J 2 bases, with 9 bases left between them. This CDR3 contains 14 residues. CDR3: CASSVAPQTYEQYF. The CDR3 coding sequence is TGTGCCAGCAGCGTAGCTCCACAAACCTACGAGCAGTACTTC.

The rearrangement links TRBV27 to TRBJ2-6, with a possible D match to TRBD1 (5 bases). CDR1 MNHEY and CDR2 SMNVEV come from the germline V gene (reference sequence). With 5 bases removed from V and 3 bases from J, the gap between germline ends came to 8 bases. The CDR3 has 14 amino acids. Here the CDR3 reads CASSVRGGANVLTF. In DNA form, the CDR3 reads TGTGCCAGCAGTGTAAGGGGTGGGGCCAACGTCCTGACTTTC.

The rearrangement links TRBV11-2 to TRBJ2-5; 7 nucleotides align to TRBD2. CDR1 and CDR2 (germline): SGHAT, FQNNGV. The CDR3 extends over 15 amino acids. Trimming removed 2 bases from V and 4 bases from J; junction bases left unmatched: 7. The CDR3 nucleotides read TGTGCCAGCAGCTTAAGCCAGGGAGGGAGAGAGACCCAGTACTTC. Residues: CASSLSQGGRETQYF.

The chain carries TRBV19 and TRBJ2-3; D perhaps matches TRBD1 (6 bases). Between the trimmed V and J ends, which lost 8 bases and 1 base, there was a span of 19 bases. Germline CDR1 reads LNHDA; CDR2 reads SQIVND (reference sequence). The CDR3 covers 16 residues. CDR3 amino acids: CASGIGGRVGTDTQYF. CDR3 sequence (DNA): TGTGCCAGTGGAATAGGGGGTCGGGTGGGCACAGATACGCAGTATTTT.